This TCR beta chain appears in the sequencing data of a study of cytotoxic CD8 clonotypes in ibrutinib-treated CLL. Assay: immunoSEQ multiplex PCR; the TCRdb copy retains only in-frame clones and omits some. The sample has approximately 200,000 clones, approximately 72% seen once. As to this clone: Its antigen is undetermined.

Whole-study results and caveats: Stable or contracted on treatment, public clonotypes were also uncommon.

Germline CDR1 SGHAT, CDR2 FQNNGV. CDR3 size: 16 residues. Trimming removed 1 base from V and 4 bases from J, with 16 bases in between. The V and J genes are TRBV11-2 and TRBJ2-5; possibly TRBD1 for D (5 bases). The sample here was PBMCs, taken after 24 months of ibrutinib treatment. The TCR sequence derives from a human donor with chronic lymphocytic leukemia. CDR3 loop: CASSLVASGNGETQYF. The DNA for the CDR3 is TGTGCCAGCAGCTTAGTTGCGTCAGGGAATGGAGAGACCCAGTACTTC.